The rows below give T cell receptor beta chains drawn from one sample of a study of CD8+CD57+ T cells in acquired aplastic anemia. TCRdb analysed the reads with MiXCR anew, one entry per CDR3 protein. This table has roughly 58,000 distinct CDR3 sequences, less than 65% appearing once. The sample comprised sorted CD4+, CD8+, or CD8+CD57+ T cells (not recorded which) from PBMCs. These receptor sequences come from a human donor in good health, serving as a control. Both conserved end residues are part of each CDR3. The D gene is left open where the match is weak. Clone size is not always given. Where it is, it says once, few, many or a class for expanded clones.

V gene	D gene	clone size	J gene	CDR3 DNA	CDR3 protein
TRBV15	TRBD2	-	TRBJ2-3	TGTGCCACCAGCAGCTGGGCCAGCGGGGCTAGCACAGATACGCAGTATTTT	CATSSWASGASTDTQYF
TRBV7-3	TRBD1	-	TRBJ1-1	TGTGCCAGCAGCACGGGCCAGGGGGCTGAGGCTTTCTTT	CASSTGQGAEAFF
TRBV2	TRBD1	many	TRBJ1-2	TGTGCCAGCAGAATGACAGGGGGAGGCTACACCTTC	CASRMTGGGYTF
TRBV7-9	TRBD2	many	TRBJ2-1	TGTGCCAGCAGCTTTCTTAGAGCGGGGGCCGAGCAGTTCTTC	CASSFLRAGAEQFF
TRBV20-1	TRBD2	many	TRBJ2-1	TGCAGTGCTCGGTCTCTAGCGGGAGTAGGGAATGAGCAGTTCTTC	CSARSLAGVGNEQFF
TRBV12-1	-	-	TRBJ1-1	TGTGCCAGCAGGTTTACGGGGGGCCGGAACACTGAAGCTTTCTTT	CASRFTGGRNTEAFF
TRBV25-1	TRBD2	once	TRBJ2-3	TGTGCCAGCGTTGAGGGGACTAGCGGGATCGGAGATACGCAGTATTTT	CASVEGTSGIGDTQYF
TRBV19	-	medium-sized	TRBJ1-2	TGTGCCAGTAGTATTTCAGGTCGCTTAGGTTACACCTTC	CASSISGRLGYTF
TRBV7-9	TRBD1	many	TRBJ1-5	TGTGCCAGCAGCTTTGGACAGGGACCCAATCAGCCCCAGCATTTT	CASSFGQGPNQPQHF
TRBV24-1	TRBD2	-	TRBJ2-3	TGTGCCACCAGTGATCCCCCGGGGGGAGGGGCAGATACGCAGTATTTT	CATSDPPGGGADTQYF
TRBV28	-	-	TRBJ1-1	TGTGCCAGCAAGCCTAAGGCGGGGGTTAGAAGCCGCACTGAAGCTTTCTTT	CASKPKAGVRSRTEAFF
TRBV24-1	-	once	TRBJ2-7	TGTGCCAGCCTTGACACTAACACCTACGAGCAGTACTTC	CASLDTNTYEQYF
TRBV18	-	many	TRBJ2-1	TGTGCCAGCTCACCGAGGGGGTTGGACAATGAGCAGTTCTTC	CASSPRGLDNEQFF
TRBV5-5	TRBD2	many	TRBJ2-5	TGTGCCAGCAGCTTGCTAGCGGGAGTCTCAGAGACCCAGTACTTC	CASSLLAGVSETQYF
TRBV19	-	-	TRBJ1-1	TGTGCCAGTAGTAACACGGGGACTGAAGCTTTCTTT	CASSNTGTEAFF
TRBV18	-	-	TRBJ2-2	TGTGCCAGCTCACCCCAGGGACCGCGTGCCACCGGGGAGCTGTTTTTT	CASSPQGPRATGELFF
TRBV10-2	TRBD1	-	TRBJ2-7	TGCGCCAGCAGTGAGCCGGGACAGACCGGACGGGAGCAGTACTTC	CASSEPGQTGREQYF
TRBV15	TRBD2	once	TRBJ2-1	TGTGCCGCCAGCAGTGCTAGAGCCAGCGGGAAGAACAATGAGCAGTTCTTC	CAASSARASGKNNEQFF
TRBV5-8	-	-	TRBJ1-5	TGTGCCAGCAGCTCTACGTCGAGCAATCAGCCCCAGCATTTT	CASSSTSSNQPQHF
TRBV2	-	medium-sized	TRBJ2-1	TGTGCCAGCAGGAAAGGCGGTGAGCAGTTCTTC	CASRKGGEQFF
TRBV2	-	-	TRBJ1-2	TGTGCCAGCAGTGACTGGACAAATAACTATGGCTACACCTTC	CASSDWTNNYGYTF
TRBV2	TRBD1	-	TRBJ1-6	TGTGCCAGCAGTGACCCACAGGGGAATAATTCACCCCTCCACTTT	CASSDPQGNNSPLHF
TRBV7-7	-	-	TRBJ1-2	TGTGCCAGCGGCTTAGCGGGCTATGGCTACACCTTC	CASGLAGYGYTF
TRBV6-1	TRBD1	many	TRBJ2-7	TGTGCCAGCAGTGCTTTCCCGGGACAGGGCTCCTACGAGCAGTACTTC	CASSAFPGQGSYEQYF
TRBV24-1	-	-	TRBJ2-1	TGTGCCACCAGTGATTTGAGCAGGGCTAGCACAGATACGCAGTTCTTC	CATSDLSRASTDTQFF
TRBV20-1	-	many	TRBJ2-7	TGCAGTGCTAAAGATCTCAAAGTAGCGGAGCAGTACTTC	CSAKDLKVAEQYF
TRBV24-1	TRBD1	-	TRBJ2-6	TGTGCCACCAGTGATTCGGACAGGGCTGGGGCCAACGTCCTGACTTTC	CATSDSDRAGANVLTF
TRBV19	-	-	TRBJ1-1	TGTGCCAGTAGTATTTCACAGGCCACTGAAGCTTTCTTT	CASSISQATEAFF
TRBV10-3	TRBD1	few	TRBJ2-2	TGTGCCATCAGTGCGGGGACAGGGGTTTCGAACACCGGGGAGCTGTTTTTT	CAISAGTGVSNTGELFF
TRBV6-1	-	many	TRBJ2-1	TGTGCCAGCAGTGAATACGGCAGGTACAATGAGCAGTTCTTC	CASSEYGRYNEQFF
TRBV19	-	-	TRBJ1-5	TGTGCCAGTACCTACGGGACGAATCAGCCCCAGCATTTT	CASTYGTNQPQHF
TRBV9	-	many	TRBJ2-6	TGTGCCAGCAGCGTAGCGGGCGGACCGACTGGGGCCAACGTCCTGACTTTC	CASSVAGGPTGANVLTF
TRBV10-2	-	-	TRBJ1-3	TGCGCCAGCAGTGAGGCAAGCTCTGGAAACACCATATATTTT	CASSEASSGNTIYF
TRBV10-3	TRBD1	medium-sized	TRBJ1-2	TGTGCCATCAGCGCCAGACAGGGGGCCGAATATGGCTACACCTTC	CAISARQGAEYGYTF
TRBV7-6	-	once	TRBJ2-5	TGTGCCAGCAGCTTAGCGCAGAGCCTTCTGGGAGAGACCCAGTACTTC	CASSLAQSLLGETQYF
TRBV7-2	-	-	TRBJ2-5	TGTGCCAGCAGCCCAGAGCCGGGACGCCAAGAGACCCAGTACTTC	CASSPEPGRQETQYF
TRBV19	-	-	TRBJ2-2	TGTGCCAGTATGGAGGGGCCGGCCGGGGAGCTGTTTTTT	CASMEGPAGELFF
TRBV7-3	TRBD2	-	TRBJ2-1	TGTGCTAGATTGCTTAGCGGGACCTACTCCTACAATGAGCAGTTCTTC	CARLLSGTYSYNEQFF
TRBV7-9	-	-	TRBJ1-1	TGTGCCAGCAGCTTAGGGACGAAAATGAACACTGAAGCTTTCTTT	CASSLGTKMNTEAFF
TRBV11-2	TRBD2	many	TRBJ2-1	TGTGCCAGCAGCTTAGGTCTCGGCGGGAGCTCCTACAATGAGCAGTTCTTC	CASSLGLGGSSYNEQFF
TRBV15	-	-	TRBJ2-7	TGTGCCACCAGCAGCTGGGCGACAGGTGGCGAGCAGTACTTC	CATSSWATGGEQYF
TRBV19	-	once	TRBJ1-1	TGTGCCAGTAGTATCCAGAACACTGAAGCTTTCTTT	CASSIQNTEAFF
TRBV19	-	-	TRBJ1-2	TGTGCCAGTAGTTCCCGAAGGCTTACAGGGATCGATGGCTACACCTTC	CASSSRRLTGIDGYTF
TRBV20-1	-	medium-sized	TRBJ2-7	TGCAGTGCTATGCGGCTCAGCTCCTACGAGCAGTACTTC	CSAMRLSSYEQYF